This entry concerns a single T cell receptor beta chain. Its antigen is undetermined. Sequencing was performed with immunoSEQ multiplex PCR; in TCRdb, only in-frame clones are kept and a portion is missing. The top ten clones hold about an eighth of a sample with over 15,000 clones, 80% to 90% of them seen once. The ends lost 5 bases at V and 4 bases at J; junction bases unmatched: 10. The CDR3 totals 16 residues. The germline gives CDR1 LNHDA, CDR2 SQIVND (reference sequence). This sample is drawn from a study of T cell clones after liver transplantation. Study at large: TCRbeta sequencing after a pre-transplant mixed lymphocyte reaction identified graft-donor-reactive clones, later tracked in post-transplant blood.

The study's findings and limits: Compared with third party-reactive sequences, donor-reactive ones declined more, independent of withdrawal success. Conclusions were preliminary, with small, heterogeneous patient groups.

The sample was CD8+ T cells from blood, taken approximately 3.5 years after liver transplant. This clonotype was obtained from a human patient who received a liver transplant. Part of the T cell pool may stem from the graft donor. The chain links TRBV19 to TRBJ2-5, with 10 bases lining up with TRBD1. CDR3 sequence (DNA): TGTGCCAGTAGTCCCGGGACAGGGGCCGCGGGAGAGACCCAGTACTTC. As protein: CASSPGTGAAGETQYF. The complete variable domain, with remaining parts taken from reference TRBV19 and TRBJ2-5, reads DGGITQSPKYLFRKEGQNVTLSCEQNLNHDAMYWYRQDPGQGLRLIYYSQIVNDFQKGDIAEGYSVSREKKESFPLTVTSAQKNPTAFYLCASSPGTGAAGETQYFGPGTRLLVL.